These 7 T cell receptor beta chains share one sample of origin, sequenced in a study of blood T cell repertoires in COVID-19. Sequencing was performed with immunoSEQ multiplex PCR; in TCRdb, only in-frame clones are kept and a portion is missing. The sample holds some 150,000 clones, roughly three quarters seen once. The sample was PBMCs or T cells enriched from blood (not recorded which). The origin of the receptors is a woman aged 45-59 years who had recovered from COVID-19.

The chain combines TRBV7-3 with TRBJ1-2; TRBD1 matches at 9 bases. Per germline, CDR1 SGHTA and CDR2 FQGTGA. Trimming removed 4 bases from V and 4 bases from J; junction bases left unmatched: 19. The CDR3 runs to 19 residues. The CDR3 nucleotides read TGTGCCAGCAGCTCCCTGGCGTCGACGCCGGGACAGGGAGGCTATGGCTACACCTTC. Its protein product is CASSSLASTPGQGGYGYTF.

The chain has TRBV7-8 and TRBJ2-3, with 10 bases matching TRBD2. The germline V gene has CDR1 SGHVS and CDR2 FQNEAQ. V lost 5 bases and J lost 4; bases outside the gene matches: 6. This CDR3 contains 15 residues. The DNA of the CDR3 is TGTGCCAGCAGCCCGAGCGGGGGGGCCTCAGATACGCAGTATTTT. Its protein is CASSPSGGASDTQYF.

The chain couples TRBV5-8 to TRBJ1-4, with 9 bases fitting TRBD1. CDR1 and CDR2 (germline): SGHTS, YDEGEE. The CDR3 is 15 residues long. J was trimmed by 5 bases and V by 2 bases; bases with no gene match: 4. The CDR3 nucleotides are TGTGCCAGCAGCTTCCCCGGGACAGGGAATGAAAAACTGTTTTTT. It translates to CASSFPGTGNEKLFF.

This clone was seen a few times. The V and J genes are TRBV9 and TRBJ2-6, with unresolved D. CDR1 and CDR2 from the germline V gene are SGDLS and YYNGEE. CDR3 size: 16 residues. The V gene lost 0 bases and the J gene lost 0 bases, with 7 bases spanning the gap. The DNA for the CDR3 is TGTGCCAGCAGCGTAGGCCTACTCTCTGGGGCCAACGTCCTGACTTTC. Protein: CASSVGLLSGANVLTF. Looking up the rest from reference TRBV9 and TRBJ2-6 gives the full variable domain: DSGVTQTPKHLITATGQRVTLRCSPRSGDLSVYWYQQSLDQGLQFLIQYYNGEERAKGNILERFSAQQFPDLHSELNLSSLELGDSALYFCASSVGLLSGANVLTFGAGSRLTVL.

The chain carries TRBV2 and TRBJ1-5; no clear D gene. With 6 bases removed from V and 6 bases from J, the gap between germline ends came to 9 bases. There are 12 residues in the CDR3. Germline V gives CDR1 SNHLY, CDR2 FYNNEI. For the CDR3, the DNA is TGTGCCAGCAGCGCGAATATTCAGCCCCAGCATTTT. Amino acids: CASSANIQPQHF.

This clone has only one observation. This rearrangement joins TRBV18 to TRBJ1-1, with 7 positions matching TRBD1. V shed 1 base, J shed 1 base, and the junction held 3 bases outside the gene matches. The germline V gene encodes CDR1 KGHSH and CDR2 LQKENI. The CDR3 length is 15 residues. The CDR3 here is CASSPQTGENTEAFF. The DNA of the CDR3 is TGTGCCAGCTCACCACAAACAGGGGAGAACACTGAAGCTTTCTTT.

The V call is TRBV28, the J call TRBJ1-1; a possible D gene is TRBD1 (5 bases). Trimming shortened V by 5 bases and J by 3 bases, and 7 bases separated the two germline ends. The CDR3 is 12 residues long. Germline V lookup: CDR1 MDHEN, CDR2 SYDVKM. CDR3 loop: CASSQGDTEAFF. The CDR3 nucleotides read TGTGCCAGCAGTCAAGGGGACACTGAAGCTTTCTTT.